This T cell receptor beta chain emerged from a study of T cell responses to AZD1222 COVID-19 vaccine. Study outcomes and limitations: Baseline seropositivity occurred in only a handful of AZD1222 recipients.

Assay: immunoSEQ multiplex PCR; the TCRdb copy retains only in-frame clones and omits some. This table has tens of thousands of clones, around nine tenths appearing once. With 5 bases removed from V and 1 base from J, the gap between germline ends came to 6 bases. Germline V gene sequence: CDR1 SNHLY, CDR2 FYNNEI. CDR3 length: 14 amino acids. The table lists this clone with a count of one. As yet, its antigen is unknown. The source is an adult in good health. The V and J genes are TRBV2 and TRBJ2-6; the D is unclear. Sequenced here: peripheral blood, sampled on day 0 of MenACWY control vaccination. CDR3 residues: CASSKVSGANVLTF. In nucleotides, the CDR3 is TGTGCCAGCAGTAAAGTTTCTGGGGCCAACGTCCTGACTTTC.